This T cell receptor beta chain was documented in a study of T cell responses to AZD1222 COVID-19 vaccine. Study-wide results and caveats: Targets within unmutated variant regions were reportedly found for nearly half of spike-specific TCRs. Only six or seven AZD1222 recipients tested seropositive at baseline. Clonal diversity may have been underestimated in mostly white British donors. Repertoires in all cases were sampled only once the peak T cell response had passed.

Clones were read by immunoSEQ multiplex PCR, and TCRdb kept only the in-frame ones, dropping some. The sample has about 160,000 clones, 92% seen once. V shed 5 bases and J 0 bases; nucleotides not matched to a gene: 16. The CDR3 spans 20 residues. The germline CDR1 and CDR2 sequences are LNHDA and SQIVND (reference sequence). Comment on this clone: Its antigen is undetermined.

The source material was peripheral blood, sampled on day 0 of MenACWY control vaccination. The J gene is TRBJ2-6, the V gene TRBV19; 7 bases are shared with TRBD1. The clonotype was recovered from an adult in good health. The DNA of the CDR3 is TGTGCCAGTAGTCTCTGGAGACAGGGAAGATCTGCCTCTGGGGCCAACGTCCTGACTTTC. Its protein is CASSLWRQGRSASGANVLTF.